This is a list of T cell receptor beta chains from one sample in a study of blood T cell repertoires in COVID-19. Using immunoSEQ multiplex PCR, the repertoire was profiled, and TCRdb retains in-frame clones only, with some absent. The data hold about 39,000 clones, with more than 75% observed a single time. Sequencing used peripheral blood. The origin of the receptors is a man between 65 and 85 years old with active or convalescent COVID-19. Each CDR3 is given without its conserved first and last residue. Each record gives: CDR3 protein, V gene, J gene.

CDR3aa: ASSLDRREQY
v_gene: TRBV11-3
j_gene: TRBJ2-7

CDR3aa: AWSPTSAYEQY
v_gene: TRBV30
j_gene: TRBJ2-7

CDR3aa: ASSADSYGYT
v_gene: TRBV5-1
j_gene: TRBJ1-2

CDR3aa: ASSLGQSKY
v_gene: TRBV3-1/TRBV3-2
j_gene: TRBJ2-5

CDR3aa: ASSIGLAGGSTDTQY
v_gene: TRBV5-1
j_gene: TRBJ2-3

CDR3aa: ASSSFNEKLF
v_gene: TRBV13
j_gene: TRBJ1-4

CDR3aa: ASRAGAYEQY
v_gene: TRBV6-5
j_gene: TRBJ2-7

CDR3aa: ASSQRVGGAQDTQY
v_gene: TRBV4-1
j_gene: TRBJ2-3

CDR3aa: ASSSFRDTTYEQY
v_gene: TRBV27
j_gene: TRBJ2-7

CDR3aa: ASSGGGRDTQY
v_gene: TRBV5-1
j_gene: TRBJ2-3

CDR3aa: ASSVDGGRMNTEAF
v_gene: TRBV9
j_gene: TRBJ1-1

CDR3aa: ASSLTRQGTEAF
v_gene: TRBV2
j_gene: TRBJ1-1

CDR3aa: ASHTGGSSYEQY
v_gene: TRBV28
j_gene: TRBJ2-7

CDR3aa: SATREQLLMNTEAF
v_gene: TRBV29-1
j_gene: TRBJ1-1

CDR3aa: ASSVGPGAGLTEAF
v_gene: TRBV6-1
j_gene: TRBJ1-1

CDR3aa: ATSDRGRGYT
v_gene: TRBV24-1
j_gene: TRBJ1-2

CDR3aa: ASSYDRESSNYGYT
v_gene: TRBV19
j_gene: TRBJ1-2

CDR3aa: ASSRSRFDEQF
v_gene: TRBV19
j_gene: TRBJ2-1

CDR3aa: ASSLDYSETQY
v_gene: TRBV2
j_gene: TRBJ2-5

CDR3aa: AIGGEQGASGYT
v_gene: TRBV10-3
j_gene: TRBJ1-2

CDR3aa: ATRRTGELF
v_gene: TRBV12-3/TRBV12-4
j_gene: TRBJ2-2

CDR3aa: ASFRGRDTEAF
v_gene: TRBV28
j_gene: TRBJ1-1

CDR3aa: ASSRIGGVGTEAF
v_gene: TRBV9
j_gene: TRBJ1-1

CDR3aa: ASSSAQGPGYT
v_gene: TRBV7-9
j_gene: TRBJ1-2

CDR3aa: ASSQQALGDNSPLH
v_gene: TRBV5-1
j_gene: TRBJ1-6

CDR3aa: ASSQGTSGAETQY
v_gene: TRBV3-1/TRBV3-2
j_gene: TRBJ2-5

CDR3aa: ASSITFETQY
v_gene: TRBV13
j_gene: TRBJ2-5

CDR3aa: ASPSDSGVNEQY
v_gene: TRBV21-1
j_gene: TRBJ2-7

CDR3aa: ASSFERGGLETQY
v_gene: TRBV11-2
j_gene: TRBJ2-5

CDR3aa: ASKGLTTDTQY
v_gene: TRBV6-5
j_gene: TRBJ2-3

CDR3aa: ASSPGTGRDEQY
v_gene: TRBV18
j_gene: TRBJ2-7

CDR3aa: ASSQQQGPSYGYT
v_gene: TRBV5-1
j_gene: TRBJ1-2

CDR3aa: ASSMGDRDNTEAF
v_gene: TRBV5-8
j_gene: TRBJ1-1

CDR3aa: ASSLGGQVNSPLH
v_gene: TRBV6-6
j_gene: TRBJ1-6

CDR3aa: ASSPRTGKGGQPQH
v_gene: TRBV18
j_gene: TRBJ1-5

CDR3aa: SASFVGGSSDTQY
v_gene: TRBV20-1
j_gene: TRBJ2-3

CDR3aa: ASIRRGGGAIGTQY
v_gene: TRBV7-9
j_gene: TRBJ2-5

CDR3aa: ASSYDGAETEAF
v_gene: TRBV6-5
j_gene: TRBJ1-1

CDR3aa: AWSGEKGLNEKLF
v_gene: TRBV30
j_gene: TRBJ1-4

CDR3aa: ASSSWEGVGAF
v_gene: TRBV7-2
j_gene: TRBJ1-1

CDR3aa: ASSVASSLGVEQY
v_gene: TRBV9
j_gene: TRBJ2-7

CDR3aa: ATSDLGQGLDNEQF
v_gene: TRBV24-1
j_gene: TRBJ2-1

CDR3aa: AWSVLRALRTEAF
v_gene: TRBV30
j_gene: TRBJ1-1

CDR3aa: ASCNRGFPYNSPLH
v_gene: TRBV27
j_gene: TRBJ1-6

CDR3aa: ASRRTESGTEAF
v_gene: TRBV5-5
j_gene: TRBJ1-1

CDR3aa: ASSWGVWGEQF
v_gene: TRBV4-1
j_gene: TRBJ2-1

CDR3aa: ARSFRAGYNSPLH
v_gene: TRBV5-3
j_gene: TRBJ1-6

CDR3aa: ASSAGTYEQY
v_gene: TRBV28
j_gene: TRBJ2-7

CDR3aa: ASSFGGQGREKLF
v_gene: TRBV27
j_gene: TRBJ1-4

CDR3aa: ASSYGRDGFYNEQF
v_gene: TRBV6-5
j_gene: TRBJ2-1

CDR3aa: ASTSGTGFRVSYGYT
v_gene: TRBV21-1
j_gene: TRBJ1-2

CDR3aa: ASSVRLAGTDTQY
v_gene: TRBV2
j_gene: TRBJ2-3

CDR3aa: ASRGGQTGGELF
v_gene: TRBV2
j_gene: TRBJ2-2